The sequence of this T cell receptor beta chain was determined in a study of identical twins. CDR3 size: 16 residues. Germline CDR1 reads SGHRS; CDR2 reads YFSETQ. The V end was cut by 5 bases, the J end by 0 bases, with 14 bases between. The table lists this clonotype with many counts. TCRdb independently ran MiXCR on the 5' RACE reads; one entry per CDR3 protein. This table has under 250,000 distinct CDR3 sequences, roughly a tenth appearing once. This clonotype was obtained from a woman aged 18-29 years in good health. Source material: memory (CD45RO+) T cells sorted from blood. The chain is built from TRBV5-1 and TRBJ2-2; D unresolved. CDR3 region: CASREGSQTNTGELFF. CDR3 bases: TGCGCCAGCAGGGAAGGAAGTCAGACGAACACCGGGGAGCTGTTTTTT.